These 10 T cell receptor beta chains came from one sample sequenced in a study of human T cells and chemical hapten exposure. Time point: patch test 2, 6 weeks after DPC sensitization. Documented treatment: therapeutic diphenylcyclopropenone sensitization with weekly scalp DPC. TCRdb redid the calling of the RACE reads with MiXCR, one entry per CDR3 protein. The repertoire includes tens of thousands of distinct CDR3 sequences, more than 9.5% of them detected once, and over 2% sits in the top ten. This specimen consisted of whole blood, obtained in connection with sensitization to the hapten diphenylcyclopropenone (DPC). All receptors come from a man aged 35 to 55 with alopecia areata. Some clones in this sample may be carry-over from other donors' samples.

This chain uses TRBV5-6 with TRBJ1-3, with D perhaps TRBD1 (5 bases). The CDR3 is made up of 14 amino acids. CDR1 is SGHDT and CDR2 is YYEEEE in the germline V gene. Trimming removed 4 bases at V and 1 base at J, with 9 bases between. The CDR3: CASSVGPSGNTIYF. The CDR3 DNA sequence: TGTGCCAGCAGCGTGGGACCGTCTGGAAACACCATATATTTT.

This clonotype was seen a handful of times. The chain has TRBV20-1 and TRBJ2-1; 9 bases map to TRBD2. From germline, CDR1 is DFQATT and CDR2 SNEGSKA (reference sequence). The V gene end was trimmed by 0 bases and the J gene end by 7 bases; junction bases not matched to a gene: 10. CDR3 size: 16 residues. This chain's CDR3 is CSARDQKREVRNEQFF. CDR3 nucleotide sequence: TGCAGTGCTAGAGATCAAAAGCGGGAGGTTCGTAATGAGCAGTTCTTC.

This clonotype was found a few times. This chain links TRBV6-2 or TRBV6-3 with TRBJ2-3; D remains unclear. Germline CDR1 MNHEY, CDR2 SVGEGT. The V end lost 7 bases, the J end lost 0 bases, and 8 bases lay between the germline ends. The CDR3 covers 13 residues. The CDR3 DNA reads as TGTGCCAGCAACCCTGGGAGCACAGATACGCAGTATTTT. This sequence encodes CASNPGSTDTQYF.

Many counts were recorded for this clonotype. V usage is TRBV9 and J usage is TRBJ1-1; TRBD1 aligns across 8 bases. Germline V gene lookup returns CDR1 SGDLS and CDR2 YYNGEE. The CDR3 spans 16 residues. After removal of 2 bases from V and 2 bases from J, the junction contained 8 bases not matched to a gene. The CDR3 region has the DNA TGTGCCAGCAGCGTTTCCCCGACAGGGGTAAACACTGAAGCTTTCTTT. Protein: CASSVSPTGVNTEAFF. Full variable domain (remainder filled in from reference TRBV9 and TRBJ1-1): DSGVTQTPKHLITATGQRVTLRCSPRSGDLSVYWYQQSLDQGLQFLIQYYNGEERAKGNILERFSAQQFPDLHSELNLSSLELGDSALYFCASSVSPTGVNTEAFFGQGTRLTVV.

This clonotype was seen repeatedly, ten times or more. V usage is TRBV24-1 and J usage is TRBJ1-1; maybe TRBD1 (6 bases). Trimming removed 7 bases from V and 5 bases from J, with 13 bases in between. The CDR3 consists of 13 residues. The germline V gene encodes CDR1 KGHDR and CDR2 SFDVKD. In DNA form, the CDR3 reads TGTGCCACCAGCTCGGGGGGGCGGACTGAAGCTTTCTTT. This translates into CATSSGGRTEAFF.

There are a few counts of this clonotype. V gene TRBV6-2 or TRBV6-3 combines with J gene TRBJ2-7, with 7 bases lining up with TRBD2. After removal of 5 bases from V and 0 bases from J, the junction contained 13 bases not matched to a gene. This CDR3 is 17 amino acids long. Per the germline V gene, CDR1 is MNHEY and CDR2 is SVGEGT. The CDR3 spells CASSGPRASGNSYEQYF. In DNA, the CDR3 is TGTGCCAGCAGTGGCCCGAGGGCTAGCGGAAACTCCTACGAGCAGTACTTC.

This clonotype was observed a handful of times. V usage is TRBV9 and J usage is TRBJ2-5; 7 bases map to TRBD2. Losses at the gene ends were 7 bases for V and 1 base for J; bases not matched to a gene: 7. The CDR3 extends over 14 amino acids. Germline lookup yields CDR1 SGDLS and CDR2 YYNGEE. The CDR3 sequence: CASGRLAVQETQYF. CDR3 in DNA: TGTGCCAGCGGTCGGCTAGCGGTCCAAGAGACCCAGTACTTC.

V gene TRBV6-1 combines with J gene TRBJ1-1; D is perhaps TRBD1 (5 bases). CDR3 length equals 13 residues. Trimming removed 6 bases at V and 1 base at J, with 9 bases between. CDR1 MNHNS and CDR2 SASEGT come from the germline V gene. The CDR3 sequence is CASSVTGNTEAFF. CDR3 in DNA: TGTGCCAGCAGCGTTACAGGGAACACTGAAGCTTTCTTT.

This clonotype was recorded a few times. The chain joins TRBV28 to TRBJ2-7, with a possible D match to TRBD2 (5 bases). The CDR3 is 13 residues long. Trimming took off 3 bases at V and 3 bases at J, with 9 bases between the two ends. Per the germline V gene, CDR1 is MDHEN and CDR2 is SYDVKM. The CDR3 protein is CASSFRGLYEQYV. Written as DNA, the CDR3 is TGTGCCAGCAGTTTCCGGGGTCTCTACGAGCAGTACGTC.

The table lists this clonotype with many counts. This chain joins TRBV25-1 and TRBJ1-1, with D perhaps matching TRBD1 (6 bases). V was pared by 2 bases and J by 4 bases, with 11 bases between. Germline CDR1 MGHDK, CDR2 SYGVNS. The length of the CDR3 is 14 residues. For the CDR3, the DNA is TGTGCCAGCAGTGAAGTGGGGGCCGGCACTGAAGCTTTCTTT. It specifies CASSEVGAGTEAFF.